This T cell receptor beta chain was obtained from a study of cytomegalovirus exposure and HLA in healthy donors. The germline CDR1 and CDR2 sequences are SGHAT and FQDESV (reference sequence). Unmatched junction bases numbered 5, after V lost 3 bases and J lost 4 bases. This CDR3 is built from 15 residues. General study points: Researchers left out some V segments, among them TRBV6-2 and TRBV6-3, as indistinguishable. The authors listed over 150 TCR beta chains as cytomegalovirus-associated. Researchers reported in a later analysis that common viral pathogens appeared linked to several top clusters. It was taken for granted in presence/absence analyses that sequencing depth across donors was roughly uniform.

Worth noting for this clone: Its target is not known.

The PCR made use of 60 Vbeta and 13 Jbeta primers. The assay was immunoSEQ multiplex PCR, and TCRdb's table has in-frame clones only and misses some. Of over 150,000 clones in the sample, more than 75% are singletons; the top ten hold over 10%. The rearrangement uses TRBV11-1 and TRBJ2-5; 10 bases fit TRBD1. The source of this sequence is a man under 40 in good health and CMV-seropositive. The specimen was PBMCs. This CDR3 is CASSLIGDRGETQYF. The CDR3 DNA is TGTGCCAGCAGCTTGATCGGGGACAGGGGAGAGACCCAGTACTTC.